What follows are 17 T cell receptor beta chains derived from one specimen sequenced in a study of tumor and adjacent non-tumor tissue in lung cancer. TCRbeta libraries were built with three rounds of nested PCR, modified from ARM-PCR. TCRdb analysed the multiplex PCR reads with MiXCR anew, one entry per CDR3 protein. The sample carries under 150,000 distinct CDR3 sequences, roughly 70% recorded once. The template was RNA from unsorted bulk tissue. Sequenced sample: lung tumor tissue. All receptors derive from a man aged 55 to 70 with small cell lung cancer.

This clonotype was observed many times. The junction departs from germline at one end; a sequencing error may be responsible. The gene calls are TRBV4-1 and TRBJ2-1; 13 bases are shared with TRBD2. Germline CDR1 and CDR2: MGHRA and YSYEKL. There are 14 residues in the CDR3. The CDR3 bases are TGCGCCAGCAGCCAAGAATGGTCCGGGACTAGCGGGGTCTTC. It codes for CASSQEWSGTSGVF.

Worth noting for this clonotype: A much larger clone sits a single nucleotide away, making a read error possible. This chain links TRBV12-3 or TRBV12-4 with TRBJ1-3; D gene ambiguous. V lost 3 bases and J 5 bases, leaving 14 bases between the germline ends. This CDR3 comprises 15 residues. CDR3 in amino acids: CASSFSTSLRNTIYF. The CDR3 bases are TGTGCCAGCAGTTTCTCCACAAGCCTCCGAAACACCATATATTTT.

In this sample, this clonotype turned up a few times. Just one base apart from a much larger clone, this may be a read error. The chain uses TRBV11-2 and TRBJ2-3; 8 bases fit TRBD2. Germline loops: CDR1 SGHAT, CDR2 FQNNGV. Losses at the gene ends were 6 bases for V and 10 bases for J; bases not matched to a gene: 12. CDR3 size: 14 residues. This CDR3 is CASRPAGAVNAQYF. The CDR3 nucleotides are TGTGCCAGCAGGCCAGCGGGAGCTGTGAATGCGCAGTATTTT.

The CDR3 region is CASSLEASVTDTQYF. In nucleotides, the CDR3 is TGCGCCAGCAGCTTGGAAGCTAGCGTCACAGATACGCAGTATTTT. J is TRBJ2-3 and V is TRBV5-1; possibly TRBD2 for D (6 bases). V lost 0 bases and J 2 bases, leaving 10 bases between the germline ends. Germline assignment: CDR1 SGHRS and CDR2 YFSETQ. The CDR3 has 15 amino acids.

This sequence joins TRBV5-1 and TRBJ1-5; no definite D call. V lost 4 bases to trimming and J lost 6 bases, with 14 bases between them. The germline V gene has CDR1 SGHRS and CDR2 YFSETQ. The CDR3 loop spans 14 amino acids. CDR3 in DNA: TGCGCCAGCAGCCCTGGTACGGGGAGTCAGCCCCAGCATTTT. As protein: CASSPGTGSQPQHF. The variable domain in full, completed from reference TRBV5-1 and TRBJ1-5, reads KAGVTQTPRYLIKTRGQQVTLSCSPISGHRSVSWYQQTPGQGLQFLFEYFSETQRNKGNFPGRFSGRQFSNSRSEMNVSTLELGDSALYLCASSPGTGSQPQHFGDGTRLSIL.

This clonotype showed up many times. The CDR3 protein is CASGIGWNTEAFF. Written as DNA, the CDR3 is TGTGCCAGCGGAATTGGGTGGAACACTGAAGCTTTCTTT. The chain has TRBV6-5 and TRBJ1-1; the D is unclear. Germline CDR1 is MNHEY and CDR2 is SVGAGI. The CDR3 length is 13 residues. V was cut by 8 bases and J by 1 base, with 11 bases left in between.

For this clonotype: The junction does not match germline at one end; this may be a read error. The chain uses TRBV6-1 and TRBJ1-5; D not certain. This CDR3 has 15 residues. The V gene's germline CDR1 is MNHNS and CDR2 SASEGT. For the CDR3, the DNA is TGTGCCAGCAGTGAAGGTACTCTGTGGCATCAGCCCCATCATTTT. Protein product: CASSEGTLWHQPHHF.

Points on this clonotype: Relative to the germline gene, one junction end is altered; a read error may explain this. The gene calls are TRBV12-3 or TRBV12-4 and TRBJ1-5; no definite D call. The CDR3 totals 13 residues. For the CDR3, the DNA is TGTGCTAGCAGCCCCAACACGGGTCAGCCCCAGCATTTT. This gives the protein CASSPNTGQPQHF.

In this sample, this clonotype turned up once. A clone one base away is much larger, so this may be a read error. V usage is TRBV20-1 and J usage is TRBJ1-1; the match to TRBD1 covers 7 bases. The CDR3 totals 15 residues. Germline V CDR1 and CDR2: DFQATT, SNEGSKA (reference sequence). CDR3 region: CSVRLLGQRGTEAFF. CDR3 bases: TGCAGTGTTAGACTTCTGGGACAGCGGGGCACTGAAGCTTTCTTT.

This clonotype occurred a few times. DNA of the CDR3: TGCAGCGCGACGGGACAGGGAGGCTACGAGCAGTACTTC. Encoded protein: CSATGQGGYEQYF. The rearrangement links TRBV29-1 to TRBJ2-7, with 9 bases aligning to TRBD1. The length of the CDR3 is 13 residues. Trimming took 7 bases from V and 3 from J; bases not matched to a gene: 7. Germline V CDR1 and CDR2: SQVTM, ANQGSEA.

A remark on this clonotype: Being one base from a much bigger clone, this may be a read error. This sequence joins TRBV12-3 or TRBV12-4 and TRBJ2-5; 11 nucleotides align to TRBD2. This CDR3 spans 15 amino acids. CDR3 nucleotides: TGTACCAGCAGTCTCAACCTAGCGGGAGGAGAGACCCAGTACTTC. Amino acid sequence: CTSSLNLAGGETQYF.

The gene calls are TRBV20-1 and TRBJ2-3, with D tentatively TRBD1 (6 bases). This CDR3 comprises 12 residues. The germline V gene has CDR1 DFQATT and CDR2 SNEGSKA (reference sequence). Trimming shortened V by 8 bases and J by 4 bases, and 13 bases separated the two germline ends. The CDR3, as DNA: TGCAGTACCATAAAGGGGGCAGATACGCAGTATTTT. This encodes CSTIKGADTQYF.

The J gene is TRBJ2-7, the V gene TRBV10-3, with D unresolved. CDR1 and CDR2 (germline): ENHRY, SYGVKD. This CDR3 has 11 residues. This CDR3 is CAISEGQWQYV. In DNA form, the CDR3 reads TGCGCCATCAGTGAAGGGCAGTGGCAGTACGTC.

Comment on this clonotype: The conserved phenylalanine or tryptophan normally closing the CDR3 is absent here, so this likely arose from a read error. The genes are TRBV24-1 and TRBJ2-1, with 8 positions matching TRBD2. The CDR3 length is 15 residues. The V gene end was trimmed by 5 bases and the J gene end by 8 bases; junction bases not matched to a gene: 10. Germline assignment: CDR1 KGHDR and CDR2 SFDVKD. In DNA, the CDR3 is TGTGCCACCAGTGTTCCTTTAGCGGGACGAGATGAGCAGTTCATC. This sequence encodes CATSVPLAGRDEQFI.

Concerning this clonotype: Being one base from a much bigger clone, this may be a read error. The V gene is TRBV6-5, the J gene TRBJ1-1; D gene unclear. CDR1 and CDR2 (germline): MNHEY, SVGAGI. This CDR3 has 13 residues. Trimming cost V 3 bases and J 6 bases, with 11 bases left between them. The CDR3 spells CASSYSTCSEAFF. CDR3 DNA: TGTGCCAGCAGTTATTCCACCTGTTCTGAAGCTTTCTTT.

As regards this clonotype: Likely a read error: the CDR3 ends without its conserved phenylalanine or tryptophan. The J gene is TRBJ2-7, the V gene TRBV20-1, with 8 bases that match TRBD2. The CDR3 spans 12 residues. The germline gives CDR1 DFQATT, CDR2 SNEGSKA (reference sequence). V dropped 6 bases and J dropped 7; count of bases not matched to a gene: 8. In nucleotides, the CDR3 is TGCAGTGCCAACGGCGGGAGGAATGAGCAGTACGCC. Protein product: CSANGGRNEQYA.

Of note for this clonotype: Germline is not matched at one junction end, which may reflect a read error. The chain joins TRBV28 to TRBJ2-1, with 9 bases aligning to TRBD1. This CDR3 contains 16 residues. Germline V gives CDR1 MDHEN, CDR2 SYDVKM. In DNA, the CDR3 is TGTGCTAGCAGTCCGCCCCACAGGGGGCGCGTTACTGAGCAGTTCTTC. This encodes CASSPPHRGRVTEQFF. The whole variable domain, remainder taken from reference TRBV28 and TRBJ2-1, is DVKVTQSSRYLVKRTGEKVFLECVQDMDHENMFWYRQDPGLGLRLIYFSYDVKMKEKGDIPEGYSVSREKKERFSLILESASTNQTSMYLCASSPPHRGRVTEQFFGPGTRLTVL.